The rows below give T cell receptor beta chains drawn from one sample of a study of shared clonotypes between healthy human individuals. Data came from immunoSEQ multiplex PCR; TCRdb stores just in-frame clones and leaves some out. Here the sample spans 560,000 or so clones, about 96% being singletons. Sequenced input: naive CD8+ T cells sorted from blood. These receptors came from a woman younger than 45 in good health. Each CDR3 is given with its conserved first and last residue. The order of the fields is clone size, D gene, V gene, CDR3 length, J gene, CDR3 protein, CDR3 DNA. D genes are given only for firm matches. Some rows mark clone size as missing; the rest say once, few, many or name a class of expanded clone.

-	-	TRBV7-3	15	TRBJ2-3	CASSPAASSVGTQYF	TGTGCCAGCAGCCCAGCGGCTAGTAGTGTCGGTACGCAGTATTTT
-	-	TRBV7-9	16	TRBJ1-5	CASGGTVPGSNQPQHF	TGTGCCAGCGGCGGGACTGTCCCTGGGAGCAATCAGCCCCAGCATTTT
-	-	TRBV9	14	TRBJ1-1	CASSGGAPNTEAFF	TGTGCCAGCAGCGGAGGGGCCCCGAACACTGAAGCTTTCTTT
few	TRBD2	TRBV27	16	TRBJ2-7	CASSLIASGAFYEQYF	TGTGCCAGCAGTTTAATCGCTAGCGGGGCATTCTACGAGCAGTACTTC
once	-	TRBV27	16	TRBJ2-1	CASSSETRRGGYEQFF	TGTGCCAGCAGTTCAGAGACTAGGCGGGGAGGCTATGAGCAGTTCTTC
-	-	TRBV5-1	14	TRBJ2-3	CASSLDLGPDTQYF	TGCGCCAGCAGCTTGGATTTAGGTCCAGATACGCAGTATTTT
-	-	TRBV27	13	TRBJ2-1	CASSYGSYNEQFF	TGTGCCAGCAGTTATGGTTCCTACAATGAGCAGTTCTTC
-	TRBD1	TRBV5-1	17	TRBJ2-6	CASSFNRGVPGANVLTF	TGCGCCAGCAGCTTCAACAGGGGGGTTCCTGGGGCCAACGTCCTGACTTTC
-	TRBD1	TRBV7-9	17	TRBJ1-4	CASSTGPGTGNNEKLFF	TGTGCCAGCAGCACCGGTCCCGGGACAGGGAATAATGAAAAACTGTTTTTT
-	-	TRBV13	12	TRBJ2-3	CASRSGPDTQYF	TGTGCCAGCCGATCGGGGCCAGATACGCAGTATTTT
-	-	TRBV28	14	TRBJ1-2	CASSLGPPAYGYTF	TGTGCCAGCAGTTTAGGTCCTCCCGCCTATGGCTACACCTTC
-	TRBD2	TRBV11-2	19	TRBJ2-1	CASSLVEEWGAGGDNEQFF	TGTGCCAGCAGCTTAGTCGAGGAATGGGGCGCGGGAGGGGACAATGAGCAGTTCTTC
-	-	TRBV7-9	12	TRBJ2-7	CASSSNSYEQYF	TGTGCCAGCAGCTCAAACAGCTACGAGCAGTACTTC
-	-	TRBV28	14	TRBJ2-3	CASSSRTDTDTQYF	TGTGCCAGCAGTTCTAGGACAGACACAGATACGCAGTATTTT
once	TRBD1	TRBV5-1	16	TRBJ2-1	CASSGTQTGDGNEQFF	TGCGCCAGCAGCGGAACCCAGACAGGGGATGGGAATGAGCAGTTCTTC
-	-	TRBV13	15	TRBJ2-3	CASSLGPGRGDTQYF	TGTGCCAGCAGCTTAGGCCCGGGCCGTGGAGATACGCAGTATTTT
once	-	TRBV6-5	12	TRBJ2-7	CASSDDSYEQYF	TGTGCCAGCAGCGATGACAGCTACGAGCAGTACTTC
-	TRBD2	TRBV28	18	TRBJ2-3	CASSLAGIHGGNADTQYF	TGTGCCAGCAGCCTGGCGGGGATACACGGGGGGAATGCAGATACGCAGTATTTT
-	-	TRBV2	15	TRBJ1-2	CASSEVPGSTVGYTF	TGTGCCAGCAGTGAAGTTCCGGGGAGTACGGTGGGCTACACCTTC
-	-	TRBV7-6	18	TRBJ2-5	CASSLVSALRGLQETQYF	TGTGCCAGCAGCTTAGTTTCGGCCCTCCGGGGGCTCCAGGAGACCCAGTACTTC
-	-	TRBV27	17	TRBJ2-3	CASSQRQSPISTDTQYF	TGTGCCAGCAGTCAACGACAGAGTCCGATTAGCACAGATACGCAGTATTTT
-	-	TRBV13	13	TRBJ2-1	CASLRAPNNEQFF	TGTGCCAGCCTTCGGGCCCCAAACAATGAGCAGTTCTTC
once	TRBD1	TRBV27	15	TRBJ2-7	CASRNPGQGKNEQYF	TGTGCCAGCAGAAACCCGGGACAGGGGAAGAACGAGCAGTACTTC
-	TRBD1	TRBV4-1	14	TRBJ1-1	CASSPGTGWTEAFF	TGCGCCAGCAGCCCCGGGACAGGGTGGACTGAAGCTTTCTTT
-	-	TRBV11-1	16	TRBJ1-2	CASSLDGSLSDYGYTF	TGTGCCAGCAGCTTAGATGGGTCCCTATCGGACTATGGCTACACCTTC
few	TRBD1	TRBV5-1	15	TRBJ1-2	CASSTTTGGANGYTF	TGCGCCAGCAGCACCACGACAGGGGGCGCAAATGGCTACACCTTC
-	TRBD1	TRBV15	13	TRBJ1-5	CATGDSNNQPQHF	TGTGCCACCGGGGACAGCAACAATCAGCCCCAGCATTTT
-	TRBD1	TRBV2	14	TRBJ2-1	CASLGTVSNNEQFF	TGTGCCAGCCTAGGGACAGTCTCGAACAATGAGCAGTTCTTC
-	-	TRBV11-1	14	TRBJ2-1	CASSLASPSSEQFF	TGTGCCAGCAGCTTAGCGTCGCCTAGCAGTGAGCAGTTCTTC
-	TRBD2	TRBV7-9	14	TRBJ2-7	CASSPRGGPYEQYF	TGTGCCAGCAGCCCACGCGGGGGTCCCTACGAGCAGTACTTC
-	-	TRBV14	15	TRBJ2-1	CASSQDMGLYNEQFF	TGTGCCAGCAGCCAAGATATGGGACTTTACAATGAGCAGTTCTTC
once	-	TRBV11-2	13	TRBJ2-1	CASSWDTYNEQFF	TGTGCCAGCAGCTGGGACACATACAATGAGCAGTTCTTC
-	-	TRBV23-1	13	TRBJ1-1	CASGTWTHTEAFF	TGCGCCAGCGGGACTTGGACGCACACTGAAGCTTTCTTT
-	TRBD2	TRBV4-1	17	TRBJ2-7	CASSSQPPLAGEYEQYF	TGCGCCAGCAGCAGTCAACCCCCCTTAGCGGGTGAATACGAGCAGTACTTC
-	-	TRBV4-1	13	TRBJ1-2	CASSQEGAGGYTF	TGCGCCAGCAGCCAAGAAGGGGCCGGTGGCTACACCTTC
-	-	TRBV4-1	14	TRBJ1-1	CASSQGGQGTEAFF	TGCGCCAGCAGCCAAGGGGGCCAGGGGACTGAAGCTTTCTTT
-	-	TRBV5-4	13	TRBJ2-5	CASSLAEEETQYF	TGTGCCAGCAGCTTGGCGGAGGAAGAGACCCAGTACTTC
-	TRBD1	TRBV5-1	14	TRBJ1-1	CASSTTGGRAEAFF	TGCGCCAGCAGCACCACAGGGGGGAGGGCTGAAGCTTTCTTT
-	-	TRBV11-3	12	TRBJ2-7	CASSLNPDEQYF	TGTGCCAGCAGCTTAAACCCTGACGAGCAGTACTTC
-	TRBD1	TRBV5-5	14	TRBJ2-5	CASSLQRGQETQYF	TGTGCCAGCAGCTTGCAGAGGGGGCAGGAGACCCAGTACTTC
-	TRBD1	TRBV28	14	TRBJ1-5	CASSNTGDNQPQHF	TGTGCCAGCAGTAATACAGGGGACAATCAGCCCCAGCATTTT
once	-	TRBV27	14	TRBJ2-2	CASSPLASTGELFF	TGTGCCAGCAGTCCCCTAGCGAGCACCGGGGAGCTGTTTTTT
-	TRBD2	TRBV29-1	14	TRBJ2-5	CSVELREVLETQYF	TGCAGCGTTGAATTGCGGGAGGTTTTAGAGACCCAGTACTTC
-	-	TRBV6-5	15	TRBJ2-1	CASSSRGPWYNEQFF	TGTGCCAGCAGTTCCAGAGGGCCTTGGTACAATGAGCAGTTCTTC
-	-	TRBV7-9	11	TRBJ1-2	CASSFDYGYTF	TGTGCCAGCAGCTTCGACTATGGCTACACCTTC
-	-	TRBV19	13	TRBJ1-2	CASSITNLFGYTF	TGTGCCAGTAGTATAACAAATCTGTTTGGCTACACCTTC
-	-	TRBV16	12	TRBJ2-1	CASSSVYNEQFF	TGTGCCAGCAGCTCTGTATACAATGAGCAGTTCTTC
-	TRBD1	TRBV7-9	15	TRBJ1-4	CASSFTQGRNEKLFF	TGTGCCAGCAGCTTTACACAGGGGAGGAATGAAAAACTGTTTTTT
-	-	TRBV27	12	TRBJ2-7	CASSPGPYEQYF	TGTGCCAGCAGCCCAGGCCCCTACGAGCAGTACTTC
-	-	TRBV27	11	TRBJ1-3	CATRSGNTIYF	TGTGCCACCCGGTCTGGAAACACCATATATTTT